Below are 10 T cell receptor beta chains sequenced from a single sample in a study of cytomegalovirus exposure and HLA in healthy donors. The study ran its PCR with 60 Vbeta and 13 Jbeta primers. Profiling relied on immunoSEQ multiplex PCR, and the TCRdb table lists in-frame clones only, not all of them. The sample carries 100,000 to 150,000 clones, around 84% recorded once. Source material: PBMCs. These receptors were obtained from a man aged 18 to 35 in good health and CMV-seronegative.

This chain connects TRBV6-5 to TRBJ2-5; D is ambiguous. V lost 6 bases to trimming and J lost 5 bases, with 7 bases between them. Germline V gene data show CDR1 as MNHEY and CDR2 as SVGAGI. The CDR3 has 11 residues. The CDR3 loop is CASSHKETQYF. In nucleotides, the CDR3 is TGTGCCAGCAGCCACAAGGAGACCCAGTACTTC.

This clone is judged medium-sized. The chain's CDR3 is CASSEGHENTEAFF. In nucleotides, the CDR3 is TGTGCCAGCAGTGAAGGGCACGAGAACACTGAAGCTTTCTTT. This chain joins TRBV6-1 and TRBJ1-1; D uncertain. Germline V lookup: CDR1 MNHNS, CDR2 SASEGT. The V gene lost 1 base and the J gene lost 1 base, with 7 bases spanning the gap. The CDR3 consists of 14 residues.

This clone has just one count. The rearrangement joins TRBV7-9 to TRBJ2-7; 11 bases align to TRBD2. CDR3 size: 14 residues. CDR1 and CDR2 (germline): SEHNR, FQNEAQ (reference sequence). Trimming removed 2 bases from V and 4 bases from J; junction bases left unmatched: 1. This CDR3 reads CASSLSSGGYEQYF. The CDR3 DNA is TGTGCCAGCAGCTTATCTAGCGGGGGGTACGAGCAGTACTTC. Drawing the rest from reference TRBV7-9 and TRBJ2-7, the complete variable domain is DTGVSQNPRHKITKRGQNVTFRCDPISEHNRLYWYRQTLGQGPEFLTYFQNEAQLEKSRLLSDRFSAERPKGSFSTLEIQRTEQGDSAMYLCASSLSSGGYEQYFGPGTRLTVT.

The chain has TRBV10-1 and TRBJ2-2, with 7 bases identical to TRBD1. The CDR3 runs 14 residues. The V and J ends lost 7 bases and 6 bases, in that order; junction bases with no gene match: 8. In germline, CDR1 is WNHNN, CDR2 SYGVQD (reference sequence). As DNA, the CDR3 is TGCGCCAGCACCTCAGGGGGTTTAGCCGGGGAGCTGTTTTTT. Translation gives CASTSGGLAGELFF.

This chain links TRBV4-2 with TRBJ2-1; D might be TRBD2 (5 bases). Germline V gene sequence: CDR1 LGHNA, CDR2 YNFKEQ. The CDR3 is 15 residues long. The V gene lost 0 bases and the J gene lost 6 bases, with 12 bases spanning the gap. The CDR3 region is CASSQEGSAGNEQFF. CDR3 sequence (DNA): TGTGCCAGCAGCCAAGAGGGTTCGGCGGGCAATGAGCAGTTCTTC.

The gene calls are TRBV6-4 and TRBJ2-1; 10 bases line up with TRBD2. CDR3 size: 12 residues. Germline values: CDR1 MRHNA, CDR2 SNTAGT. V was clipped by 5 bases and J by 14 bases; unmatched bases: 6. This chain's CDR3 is CASSLSGGSKFF. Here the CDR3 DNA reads TGTGCCAGCAGTCTTAGCGGGGGGTCCAAGTTCTTC.

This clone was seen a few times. The CDR3 region has the DNA TGTGCCAGCAGCGAAAACGGGGGGGACAATGAGCAGTTCTTC. This gives the protein CASSENGGDNEQFF. The chain has TRBV6-6 and TRBJ2-1; TRBD2 aligns across 8 bases. Unmatched junction bases numbered 6, after V lost 6 bases and J lost 5 bases. Germline values: CDR1 MNHNY, CDR2 SVGAGI (reference sequence). There are 14 residues in the CDR3.

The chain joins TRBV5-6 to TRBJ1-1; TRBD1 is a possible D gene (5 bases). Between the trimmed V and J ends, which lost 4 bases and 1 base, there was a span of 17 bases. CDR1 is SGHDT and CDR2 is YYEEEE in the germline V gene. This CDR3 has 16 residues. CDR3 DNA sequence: TGTGCCAGCAGCCCGACCTACGGGGGTTGGAACACTGAAGCTTTCTTT. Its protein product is CASSPTYGGWNTEAFF. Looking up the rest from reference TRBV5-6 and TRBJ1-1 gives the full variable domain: DAGVTQSPTHLIKTRGQQVTLRCSPKSGHDTVSWYQQALGQGPQFIFQYYEEEERQRGNFPDRFSGHQFPNYSSELNVNALLLGDSALYLCASSPTYGGWNTEAFFGQGTRLTVV.

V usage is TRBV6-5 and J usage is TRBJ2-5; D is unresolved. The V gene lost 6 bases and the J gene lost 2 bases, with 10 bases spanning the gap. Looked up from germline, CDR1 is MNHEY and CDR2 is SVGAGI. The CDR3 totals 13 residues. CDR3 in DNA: TGTGCCAGCAGCCAACGAACTCAAGAGACCCAGTACTTC. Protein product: CASSQRTQETQYF.

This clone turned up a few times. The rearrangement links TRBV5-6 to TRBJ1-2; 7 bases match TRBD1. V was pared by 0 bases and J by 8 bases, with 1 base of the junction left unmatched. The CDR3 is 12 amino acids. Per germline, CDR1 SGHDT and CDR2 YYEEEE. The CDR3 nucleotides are TGTGCCAGCAGCTTGGCAGGGGGAGGCTACACCTTC. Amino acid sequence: CASSLAGGGYTF.